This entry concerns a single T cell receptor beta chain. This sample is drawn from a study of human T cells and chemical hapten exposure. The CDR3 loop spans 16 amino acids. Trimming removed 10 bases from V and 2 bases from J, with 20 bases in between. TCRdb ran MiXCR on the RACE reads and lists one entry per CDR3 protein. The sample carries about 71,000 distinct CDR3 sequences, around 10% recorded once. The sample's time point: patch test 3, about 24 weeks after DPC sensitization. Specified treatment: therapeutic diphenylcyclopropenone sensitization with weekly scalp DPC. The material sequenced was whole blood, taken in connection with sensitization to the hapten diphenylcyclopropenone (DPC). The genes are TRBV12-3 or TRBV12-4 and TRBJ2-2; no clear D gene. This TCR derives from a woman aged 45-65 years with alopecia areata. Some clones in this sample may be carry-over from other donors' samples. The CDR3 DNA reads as TGTGCCACGAATCTGCTAGTTGAAATTAACACCGGGGAGCTGTTTTTT. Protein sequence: CATNLLVEINTGELFF.